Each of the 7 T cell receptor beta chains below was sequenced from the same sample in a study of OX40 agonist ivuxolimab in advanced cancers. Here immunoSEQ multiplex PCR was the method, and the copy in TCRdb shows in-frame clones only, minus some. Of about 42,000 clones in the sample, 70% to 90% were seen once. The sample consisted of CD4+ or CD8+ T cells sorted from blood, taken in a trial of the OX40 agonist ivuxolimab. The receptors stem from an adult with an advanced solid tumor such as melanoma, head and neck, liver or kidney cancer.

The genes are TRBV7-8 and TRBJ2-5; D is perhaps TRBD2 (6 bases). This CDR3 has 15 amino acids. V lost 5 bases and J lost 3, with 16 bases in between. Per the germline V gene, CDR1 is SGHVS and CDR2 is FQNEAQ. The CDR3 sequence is CASSRGRLGKETQYF. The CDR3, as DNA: TGTGCCAGCAGCCGAGGGCGACTAGGGAAAGAGACCCAGTACTTC.

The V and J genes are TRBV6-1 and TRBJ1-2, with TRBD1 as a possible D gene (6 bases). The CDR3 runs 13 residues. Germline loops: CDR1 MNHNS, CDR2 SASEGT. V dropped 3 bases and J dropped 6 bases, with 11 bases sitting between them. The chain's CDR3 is CASSDLQGNGYTF. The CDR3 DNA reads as TGTGCCAGCAGTGACCTACAGGGAAATGGCTACACCTTC.

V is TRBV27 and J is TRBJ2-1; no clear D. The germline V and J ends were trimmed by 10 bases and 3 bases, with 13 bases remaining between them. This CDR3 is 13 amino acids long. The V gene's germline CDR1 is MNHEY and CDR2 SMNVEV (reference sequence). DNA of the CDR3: TGTGCCATAGGCTCGAGATTCTACAATGAGCAGTTCTTC. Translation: CAIGSRFYNEQFF.

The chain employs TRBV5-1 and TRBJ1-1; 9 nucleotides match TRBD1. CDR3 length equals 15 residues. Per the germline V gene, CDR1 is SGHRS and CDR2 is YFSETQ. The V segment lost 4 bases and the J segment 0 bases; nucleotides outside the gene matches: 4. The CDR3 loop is CASSLGQGLNTEAFF. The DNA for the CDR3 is TGCGCCAGCAGCCTGGGACAGGGTTTGAACACTGAAGCTTTCTTT.

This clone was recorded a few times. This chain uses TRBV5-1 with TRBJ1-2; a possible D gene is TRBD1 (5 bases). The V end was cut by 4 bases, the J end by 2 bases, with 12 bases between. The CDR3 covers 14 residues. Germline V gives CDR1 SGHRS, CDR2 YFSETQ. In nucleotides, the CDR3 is TGCGCCAGCAGCGTGGAGGGACGGAACTATGGCTACACCTTC. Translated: CASSVEGRNYGYTF. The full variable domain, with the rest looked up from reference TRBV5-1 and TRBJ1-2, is KAGVTQTPRYLIKTRGQQVTLSCSPISGHRSVSWYQQTPGQGLQFLFEYFSETQRNKGNFPGRFSGRQFSNSRSEMNVSTLELGDSALYLCASSVEGRNYGYTFGSGTRLTVV.

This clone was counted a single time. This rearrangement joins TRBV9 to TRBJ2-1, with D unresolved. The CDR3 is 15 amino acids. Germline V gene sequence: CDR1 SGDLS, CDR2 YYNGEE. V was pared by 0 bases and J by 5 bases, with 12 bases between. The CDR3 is CASSVEGLFHNEQFF. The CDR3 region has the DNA TGTGCCAGCAGCGTAGAAGGGCTCTTCCACAATGAGCAGTTCTTC.

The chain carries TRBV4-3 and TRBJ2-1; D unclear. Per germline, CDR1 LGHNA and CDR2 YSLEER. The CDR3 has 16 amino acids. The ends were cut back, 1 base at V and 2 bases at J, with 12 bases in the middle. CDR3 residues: CASSQGRTEPYNEQFF. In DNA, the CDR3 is TGCGCCAGCAGCCAAGGACGAACGGAACCCTACAATGAGCAGTTCTTC.